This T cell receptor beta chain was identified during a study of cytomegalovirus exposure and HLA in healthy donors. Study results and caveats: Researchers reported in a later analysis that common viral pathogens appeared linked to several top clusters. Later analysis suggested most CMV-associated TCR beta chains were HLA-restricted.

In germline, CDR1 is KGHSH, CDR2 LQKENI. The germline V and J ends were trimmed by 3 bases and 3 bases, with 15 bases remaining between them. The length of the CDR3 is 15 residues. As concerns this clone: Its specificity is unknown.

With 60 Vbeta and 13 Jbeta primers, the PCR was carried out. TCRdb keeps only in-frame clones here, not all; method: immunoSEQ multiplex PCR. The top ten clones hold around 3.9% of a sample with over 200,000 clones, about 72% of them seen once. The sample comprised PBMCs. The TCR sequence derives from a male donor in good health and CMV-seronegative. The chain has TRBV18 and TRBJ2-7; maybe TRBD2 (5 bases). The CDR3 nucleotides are TGTGCCAGCTCACCCCCGCTCACGGGATACTACGAGCAGTACTTC. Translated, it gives CASSPPLTGYYEQYF.